This TCR beta chain derives from a study of control samples from healthy donors and cancer patients. CDR3 length: 18 amino acids. Germline V CDR1 and CDR2: MDHEN, SYDVKM. With 0 bases removed from V and 1 base from J, the gap between germline ends came to 13 bases. Only in-frame clones appear in the TCRdb table, and some are missing; sequencing was by immunoSEQ multiplex PCR. Among approximately 81,000 clones listed, 90% to 95% were seen once. Sequencing input: blood. This receptor was taken from a young woman in good health. This sequence joins TRBV28 and TRBJ2-6; D possibly uses TRBD1 or TRBD2 (5 bases each). In DNA form, the CDR3 reads TGTGCCAGCAGTTTATGGGCCGACGGGGCATCTGGGGCCAACGTCCTGACTTTC. This gives the protein CASSLWADGASGANVLTF.